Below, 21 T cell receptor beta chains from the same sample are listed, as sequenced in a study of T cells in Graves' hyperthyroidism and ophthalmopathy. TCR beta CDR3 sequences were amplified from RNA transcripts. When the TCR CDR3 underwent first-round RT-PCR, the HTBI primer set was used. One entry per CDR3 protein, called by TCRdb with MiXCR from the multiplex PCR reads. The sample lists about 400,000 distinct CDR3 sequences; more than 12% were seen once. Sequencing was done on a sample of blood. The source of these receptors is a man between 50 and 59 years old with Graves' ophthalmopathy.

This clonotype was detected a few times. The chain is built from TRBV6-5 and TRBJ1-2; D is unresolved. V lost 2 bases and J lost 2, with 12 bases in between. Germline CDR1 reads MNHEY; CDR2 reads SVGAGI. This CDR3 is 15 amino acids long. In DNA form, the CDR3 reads TGTGCCAGCAGTTACGGGGATCCCGAAAACTATGGCTACACCTTC. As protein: CASSYGDPENYGYTF.

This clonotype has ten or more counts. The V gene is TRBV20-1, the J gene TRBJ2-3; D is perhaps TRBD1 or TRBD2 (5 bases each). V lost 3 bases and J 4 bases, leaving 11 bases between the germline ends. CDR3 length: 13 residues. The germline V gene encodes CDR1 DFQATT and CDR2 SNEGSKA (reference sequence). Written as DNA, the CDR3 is TGCAGTGCTAGGAGGGGTGGTGCAGATACGCAGTATTTT. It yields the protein CSARRGGADTQYF.

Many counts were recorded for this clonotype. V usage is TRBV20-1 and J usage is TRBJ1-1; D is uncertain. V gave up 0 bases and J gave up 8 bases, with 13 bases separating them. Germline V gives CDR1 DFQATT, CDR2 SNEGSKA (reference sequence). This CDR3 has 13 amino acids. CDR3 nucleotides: TGCAGTGCTAGAGATAGTACAAATACAGAAGCTTTCTTT. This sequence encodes CSARDSTNTEAFF.

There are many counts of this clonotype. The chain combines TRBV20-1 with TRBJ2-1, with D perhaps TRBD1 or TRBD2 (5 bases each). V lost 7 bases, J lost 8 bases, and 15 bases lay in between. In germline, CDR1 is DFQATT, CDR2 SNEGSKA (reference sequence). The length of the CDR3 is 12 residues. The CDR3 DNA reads TGCAGTGGATTCGGGACGGGATATGAGCAGTTCTTC. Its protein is CSGFGTGYEQFF.

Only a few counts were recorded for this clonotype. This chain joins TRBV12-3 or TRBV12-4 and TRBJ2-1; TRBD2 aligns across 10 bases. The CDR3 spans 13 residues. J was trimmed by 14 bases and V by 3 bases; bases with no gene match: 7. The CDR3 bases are TGTGCCAGCAGTTTTAAGCGGGAGGGTATAAAGTTCTTC. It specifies CASSFKREGIKFF.

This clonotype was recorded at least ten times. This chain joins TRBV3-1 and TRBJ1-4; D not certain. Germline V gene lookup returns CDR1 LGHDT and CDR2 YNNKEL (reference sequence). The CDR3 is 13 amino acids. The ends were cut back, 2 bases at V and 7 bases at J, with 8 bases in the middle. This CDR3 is CASSQNIGEKLFF. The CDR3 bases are TGTGCCAGCAGCCAAAACATCGGTGAAAAACTGTTTTTT.

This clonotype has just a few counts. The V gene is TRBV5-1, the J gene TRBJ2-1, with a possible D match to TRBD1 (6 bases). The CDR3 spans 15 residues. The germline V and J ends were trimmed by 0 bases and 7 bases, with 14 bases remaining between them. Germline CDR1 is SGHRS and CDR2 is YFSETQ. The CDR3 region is CASSLVGAGENEQFF. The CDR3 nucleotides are TGCGCCAGCAGCTTGGTAGGCGCAGGGGAGAATGAGCAGTTCTTC.

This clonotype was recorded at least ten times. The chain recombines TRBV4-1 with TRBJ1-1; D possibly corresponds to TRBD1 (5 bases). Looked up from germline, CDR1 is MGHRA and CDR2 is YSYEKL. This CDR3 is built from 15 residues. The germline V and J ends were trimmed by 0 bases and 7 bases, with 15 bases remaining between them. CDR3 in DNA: TGCGCCAGCAGCCAAGAGGGAACCGGGGACGGTGAAGCTTTCTTT. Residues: CASSQEGTGDGEAFF.

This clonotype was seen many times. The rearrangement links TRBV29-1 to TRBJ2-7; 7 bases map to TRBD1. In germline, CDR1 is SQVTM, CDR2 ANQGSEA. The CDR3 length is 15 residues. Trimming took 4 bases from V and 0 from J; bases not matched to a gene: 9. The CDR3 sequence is CSVVGSQGDSYEQYF. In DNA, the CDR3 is TGCAGCGTTGTAGGTTCCCAGGGGGACTCCTACGAGCAGTACTTC.

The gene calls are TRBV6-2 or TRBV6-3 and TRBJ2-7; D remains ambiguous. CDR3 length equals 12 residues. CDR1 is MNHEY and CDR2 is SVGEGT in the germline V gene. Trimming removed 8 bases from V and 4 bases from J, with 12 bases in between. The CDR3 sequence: CASLNVVYEQYF. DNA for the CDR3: TGTGCCAGCCTTAACGTTGTTTACGAGCAGTACTTC.

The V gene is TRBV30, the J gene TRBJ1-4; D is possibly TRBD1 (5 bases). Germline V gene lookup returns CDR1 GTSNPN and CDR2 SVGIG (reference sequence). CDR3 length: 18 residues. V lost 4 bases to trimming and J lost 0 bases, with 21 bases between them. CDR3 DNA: TGTGCCTGGACGCCGGGGCGTAATTTCCCTTCAACTAATGAAAAACTGTTTTTT. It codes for CAWTPGRNFPSTNEKLFF.

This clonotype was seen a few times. CDR3 coding DNA: TGTGCCAGCAGTTATTCGAGGGGGGGATATAGCAATCAGCCCCAGCATTTT. As protein: CASSYSRGGYSNQPQHF. V usage is TRBV6-2 or TRBV6-3 and J usage is TRBJ1-5, with a tentative D call TRBD1 (6 bases). V lost 3 bases to trimming and J lost 0 bases, with 15 bases between them. The V gene's germline CDR1 is MNHEY and CDR2 SVGEGT. The CDR3 spans 17 residues.

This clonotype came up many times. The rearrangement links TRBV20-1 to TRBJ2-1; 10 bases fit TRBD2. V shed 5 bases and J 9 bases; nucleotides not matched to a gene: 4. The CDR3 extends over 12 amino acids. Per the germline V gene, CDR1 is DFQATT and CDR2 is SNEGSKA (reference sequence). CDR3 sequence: CSARRTSGEQFF. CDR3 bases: TGCAGTGCTCGACGGACTAGCGGTGAGCAGTTCTTC.

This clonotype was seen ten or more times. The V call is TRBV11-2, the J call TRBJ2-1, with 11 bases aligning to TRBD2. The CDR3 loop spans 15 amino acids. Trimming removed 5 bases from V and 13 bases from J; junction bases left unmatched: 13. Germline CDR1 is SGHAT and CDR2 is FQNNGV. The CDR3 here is CASSLSGRAEGDQFF. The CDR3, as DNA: TGTGCCAGCAGCCTTAGCGGGAGGGCCGAAGGCGACCAGTTCTTC.

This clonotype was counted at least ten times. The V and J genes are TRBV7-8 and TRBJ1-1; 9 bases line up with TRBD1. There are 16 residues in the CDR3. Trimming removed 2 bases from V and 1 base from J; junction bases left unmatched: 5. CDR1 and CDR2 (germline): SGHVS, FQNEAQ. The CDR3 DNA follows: TGTGCCAGCAGCTTAAGCACAGGGGGCAGGAACACTGAAGCTTTCTTT. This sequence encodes CASSLSTGGRNTEAFF.

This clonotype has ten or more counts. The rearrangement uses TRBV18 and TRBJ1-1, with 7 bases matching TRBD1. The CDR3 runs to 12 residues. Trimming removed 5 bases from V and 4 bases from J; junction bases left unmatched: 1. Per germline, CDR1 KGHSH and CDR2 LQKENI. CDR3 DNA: TGTGCCAGCTCAAGGGGGCTCACTGAAGCTTTCTTT. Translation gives CASSRGLTEAFF.

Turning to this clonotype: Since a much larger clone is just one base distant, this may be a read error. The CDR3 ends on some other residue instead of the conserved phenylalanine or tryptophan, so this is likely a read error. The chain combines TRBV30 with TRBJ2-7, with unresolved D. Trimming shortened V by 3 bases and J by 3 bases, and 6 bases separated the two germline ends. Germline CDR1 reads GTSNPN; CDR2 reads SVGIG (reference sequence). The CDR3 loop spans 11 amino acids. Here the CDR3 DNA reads TGTGCCTGGAGAGGTGGCTACGAGCAGTACCTC. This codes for CAWRGGYEQYL.

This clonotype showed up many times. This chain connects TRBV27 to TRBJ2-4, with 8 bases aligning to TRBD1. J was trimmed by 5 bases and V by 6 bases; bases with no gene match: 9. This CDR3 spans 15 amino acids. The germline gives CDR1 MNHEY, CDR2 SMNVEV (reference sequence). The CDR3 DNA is TGTGCCAGCAGGGGTCAGACAGGGGTCCAAAACATTCAGTACTTC. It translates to CASRGQTGVQNIQYF.

Written as DNA, the CDR3 is TGTGCCAGTAGTATCCACGACAGGGCCGGGCTAGCTAAGCAGTATTTT. It codes for CASSIHDRAGLAKQYF. The V and J genes are TRBV19 and TRBJ2-3, with 7 positions matching TRBD1. CDR3 length equals 16 residues. Germline V lookup: CDR1 LNHDA, CDR2 SQIVND (reference sequence). The V and J ends lost 3 bases and 11 bases, in that order; junction bases with no gene match: 17.

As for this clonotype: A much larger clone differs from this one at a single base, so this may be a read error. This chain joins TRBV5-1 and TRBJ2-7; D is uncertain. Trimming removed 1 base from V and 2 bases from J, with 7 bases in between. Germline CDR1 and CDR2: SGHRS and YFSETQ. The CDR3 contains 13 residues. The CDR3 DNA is TGCGCCAGCAGCTTGAACAGACCCTACGAGCAGTACTTC. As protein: CASSLNRPYEQYF.

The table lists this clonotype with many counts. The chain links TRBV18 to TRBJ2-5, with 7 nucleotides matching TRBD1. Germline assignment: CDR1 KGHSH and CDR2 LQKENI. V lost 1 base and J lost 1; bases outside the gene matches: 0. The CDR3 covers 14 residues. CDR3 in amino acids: CASSPRDSQETQYF. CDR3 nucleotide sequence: TGTGCCAGCTCACCACGGGACAGCCAAGAGACCCAGTACTTC. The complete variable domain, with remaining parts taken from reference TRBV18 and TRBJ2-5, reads NAGVMQNPRHLVRRRGQEARLRCSPMKGHSHVYWYRQLPEEGLKFMVYLQKENIIDESGMPKERFSAEFPKEGPSILRIQQVVRGDSAAYFCASSPRDSQETQYFGPGTRLLVL.